Listed here are 10 T cell receptor beta chains from one sample, sequenced in a study of T-cell reconstitution after alpha-beta-depleted transplantation in children. The library targeted TCRbeta and was prepared with unique molecular identifiers. TCRdb independently ran MiXCR on the PCR reads; one entry per CDR3 protein. The repertoire consists of 450,000 to 600,000 distinct CDR3 sequences, with around a third occurring once and the leading ten covering 2% to 3%. The sequences come from PBMCs from the stem cell graft donor, collected from the stem cell graft. The receptors originated from a human donor who donated a stem cell graft to a child with aplastic anemia.

The V gene is TRBV15, the J gene TRBJ2-1, with 7 bases aligning to TRBD1. The CDR3 is made up of 17 amino acids. Per the germline V gene, CDR1 is LNHNV and CDR2 is YYDKDF (reference sequence). With 5 bases clipped from V and 0 bases from J, the junction kept 10 bases outside the gene matches. The CDR3 spells CATSSETGSFSYNEQFF. As DNA, the CDR3 is TGTGCCACCAGCTCCGAGACAGGGAGCTTCTCCTACAATGAGCAGTTCTTC. The whole variable domain, filled in from reference TRBV15 and TRBJ2-1, reads DAMVIQNPRYQVTQFGKPVTLSCSQTLNHNVMYWYQQKSSQAPKLLFHYYDKDFNNEADTPDNFQSRRPNTSFCFLDIRSPGLGDTAMYLCATSSETGSFSYNEQFFGPGTRLTVL.

The V gene is TRBV3-1, the J gene TRBJ1-3, with D unclear. V was cut by 3 bases and J by 0 bases, with 12 bases left in between. The germline V gene has CDR1 LGHDT and CDR2 YNNKEL (reference sequence). The CDR3 covers 16 residues. CDR3 DNA: TGTGCCAGCAGCCAGGTGGGAGGAAACTCTGGAAACACCATATATTTT. As protein: CASSQVGGNSGNTIYF.

This sequence joins TRBV7-2 and TRBJ1-2, with D perhaps matching TRBD1 (5 bases). This CDR3 has 15 amino acids. Trimming removed 5 bases at V and 5 bases at J, with 18 bases between. Germline-derived CDR1 and CDR2 are SGHTA and FQGNSA. Here the CDR3 DNA reads TGTGCCAGCAGCACCCGAACCGGGACCTTATATGGCTACACCTTC. Translating it yields CASSTRTGTLYGYTF.

This clonotype was seen just once. V and J are TRBV11-2 and TRBJ1-4, with D unclear. From germline, CDR1 is SGHAT and CDR2 FQNNGV. This CDR3 has 15 residues. The V and J ends lost 2 bases and 8 bases respectively, with 15 bases between them. The CDR3 reads CASSLPGSLAEKLFF. In DNA, the CDR3 is TGTGCCAGCAGCTTACCCGGATCCCTTGCGGAAAAACTGTTTTTT.

The chain joins TRBV7-9 to TRBJ1-1; perhaps TRBD1 as D (5 bases). V was trimmed by 5 bases and J by 4 bases, leaving 8 bases between them. Germline lookup yields CDR1 SEHNR and CDR2 FQNEAQ (reference sequence). The CDR3 has 12 residues. The CDR3 spells CASSPDTTEAFF. CDR3 DNA: TGTGCCAGCAGCCCGGACACCACTGAAGCTTTCTTT.

This clonotype was recorded a few times. The chain couples TRBV15 to TRBJ2-1; perhaps TRBD2 as D (5 bases). V was trimmed by 0 bases and J by 0 bases, leaving 15 bases between them. The CDR3 spans 18 residues. CDR1 is LNHNV and CDR2 is YYDKDF in the germline V gene (reference sequence). The CDR3 DNA follows: TGTGCCACCAGCAGAGATCTGGCGGGCACGGGCTCCTACAATGAGCAGTTCTTC. Protein: CATSRDLAGTGSYNEQFF.

The table lists this clonotype with a few counts. V gene TRBV7-2 combines with J gene TRBJ2-5, with D uncertain. This CDR3 is built from 12 residues. Germline loops: CDR1 SGHTA, CDR2 FQGNSA. Trimming pared 8 bases from V and 2 bases from J, leaving 9 bases between. For the CDR3, the DNA is TGTGCCAGCGGAGTCTATCAAGAGACCCAGTACTTC. Amino acid sequence: CASGVYQETQYF.

This clonotype was seen a few times. This chain connects TRBV12-3 or TRBV12-4 to TRBJ2-2; D might be TRBD2 (7 bases). The CDR3 contains 12 residues. V lost 7 bases to trimming and J lost 9 bases, with 12 bases between them. The CDR3 DNA follows: TGTGCCAGCATGACGGGGGGCTGGGAGCTGTTTTTT. Translation: CASMTGGWELFF.

This clonotype appeared a few times. This chain joins TRBV29-1 and TRBJ1-2, with TRBD1 matching over 10 bases. The CDR3 is 12 amino acids. The J segment lost 6 bases and the V segment lost 6 bases, leaving 4 bases of the junction unmatched. Germline V CDR1 and CDR2: SQVTM, ANQGSEA. CDR3 DNA: TGCAGCGTCGCGGGACAGGGGAATGGCTACACCTTC. As protein: CSVAGQGNGYTF.

The sample holds many counts of this clonotype. This chain uses TRBV12-3 or TRBV12-4 with TRBJ2-5; the D is unclear. V was shortened by 3 bases and J by 5 bases, with 7 bases between the two germline ends. The CDR3 covers 12 residues. CDR3 in amino acids: CASSLYTETQYF. DNA of the CDR3: TGTGCCAGCAGTTTGTACACGGAGACCCAGTACTTC.